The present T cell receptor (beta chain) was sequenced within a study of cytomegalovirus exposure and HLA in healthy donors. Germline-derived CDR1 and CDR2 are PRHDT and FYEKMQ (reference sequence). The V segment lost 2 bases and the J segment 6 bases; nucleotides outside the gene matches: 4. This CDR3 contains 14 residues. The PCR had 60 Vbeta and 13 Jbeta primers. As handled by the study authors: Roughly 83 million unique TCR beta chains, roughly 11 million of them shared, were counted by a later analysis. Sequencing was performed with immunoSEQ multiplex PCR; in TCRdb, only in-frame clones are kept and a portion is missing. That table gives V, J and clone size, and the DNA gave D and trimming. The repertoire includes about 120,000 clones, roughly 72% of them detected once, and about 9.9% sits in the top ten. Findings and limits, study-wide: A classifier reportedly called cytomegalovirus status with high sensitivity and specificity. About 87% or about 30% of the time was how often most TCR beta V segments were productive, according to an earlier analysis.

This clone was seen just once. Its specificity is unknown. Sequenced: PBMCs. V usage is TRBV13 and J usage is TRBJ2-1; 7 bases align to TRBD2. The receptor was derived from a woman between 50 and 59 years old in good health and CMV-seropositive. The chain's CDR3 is CASSLLLASNEQFF. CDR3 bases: TGTGCCAGCAGCTTATTACTAGCGAGCAATGAGCAGTTCTTC. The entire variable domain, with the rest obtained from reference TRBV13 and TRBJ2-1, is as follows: AAGVIQSPRHLIKEKRETATLKCYPIPRHDTVYWYQQGPGQDPQFLISFYEKMQSDKGSIPDRFSAQQFSDYHSELNMSSLELGDSALYFCASSLLLASNEQFFGPGTRLTVL.